The text below deals with one TCR beta chain. As originally analysed: Estimates of nucleated cell counts were drawn from the amplification of reference gene primers. TCRdb's copy holds only in-frame clones and misses some; the assay was immunoSEQ multiplex PCR. V, J and clone size reflect that table, while D and trimming were determined from the DNA. The data hold tens of thousands of clones, with 70% to 90% observed a single time. The germline V gene encodes CDR1 MNHEY and CDR2 SVGEGT. CDR3 size: 16 residues. V was pared by 0 bases and J by 1 base, with 9 bases between. This entry is derived from a study of blood T cell repertoires in COVID-19. Across the whole study: Nucleic acid was either cDNA or gDNA, and it came from T cells, B-cell-depleted T cells, or PBMCs.

This clonotype originated in a middle-aged man with acute or convalescent COVID-19. Material: peripheral blood. This rearrangement joins TRBV6-2 or TRBV6-3 to TRBJ2-2; D not certain. The CDR3, as DNA: TGTGCCAGCAGTTACTCCTCCGCAGGGAACACCGGGGAGCTGTTTTTT. Its protein product is CASSYSSAGNTGELFF.